Listed here are 2 T cell receptor beta chains from one sample, sequenced in a study of tumor-infiltrating lymphocytes in primary liver carcinoma. A primer matching the constant region was used to make TCR beta cDNA from 450 to 550 ng of total RNA. Three rounds of nested multiplex PCR with slightly modified ARM-PCR produced TCR beta libraries. TRBV1-TRBV30 forward primers paired with a C-beta reverse primer drove the first two PCR rounds, around 10 cycles each. TCRdb processed the multiplex PCR reads anew with MiXCR; each CDR3 protein has one entry. Here the sample spans roughly 330,000 distinct CDR3 sequences, less than 75% being singletons. Germline DNA was also extracted, with blood RNA taken from unsorted whole blood. The source material was peripheral blood. All receptors come from a man aged 40-50 years with primary liver carcinoma and hepatitis B virus infection.

Of note for this clonotype: Being one base from a much bigger clone, this may be a read error. The chain's CDR3 is CASSLLDTSGRTPSDQFF. CDR3 nucleotides: TGCGCCAGCAGCTTGTTAGACACAAGCGGGAGGACGCCTTCCGATCAGTTCTTC. The chain is built from TRBV5-1 and TRBJ2-1, with 9 bases lining up with TRBD2. After removal of 1 base from V and 13 bases from J, the junction contained 21 bases not matched to a gene. The germline gives CDR1 SGHRS, CDR2 YFSETQ. This CDR3 comprises 18 residues.

On this clonotype itself: A much larger clone is a single base away; this may be a read error. V is TRBV5-5 and J is TRBJ2-3; D gene unclear. The CDR3 has 15 residues. Per the germline V gene, CDR1 is SGHKS and CDR2 is YYEKEE (reference sequence). The CDR3 sequence: CTSSLVAGKTDTQYF. CDR3 nucleotides: TGTACCAGCAGCTTGGTCGCAGGAAAAACAGATACGCAGTATTTT.